Presented here are 14 T cell receptor beta chains from one specimen sequenced in a study of tissue T cells after allogeneic stem cell transplantation. TCRdb's table, derived via immunoSEQ multiplex PCR, lists solely in-frame clones and lacks some. Among over 5,500 clones, 48% were seen once, and the ten largest hold 39%. Time point noted: mouse harvest day 14 after allogeneic transplant. Tail vein injection delivered 10^7 T-cell-depleted bone marrow cells and 10^6 splenic CD5+ T cells. Sample: gut tissue. The source is a female BALB/c mouse given C57BL/6 T cells with graft-versus-host disease after an allogeneic hematopoietic cell transplant.

Sample share makes this clone medium-sized. The listed genes are named as in mouse. Coverage ceases 1 residue before the CDR3 finishes, and the germline J gene fills in the end. The V and J genes are TRBV23 and TRBJ2-7; the D segment call TRBD1 is taken from the table without a DNA check. CDR3 length: 14 residues. Germline V lookup: CDR1 KGHTA, CDR2 FQNQQP. The CDR3 loop is CSSSQSQGSYEQYF. CDR3 DNA (partial): TGCTCCAGCAGTCAATCGCAGGGCTCCTATGAACAGTAC.

Worth noting for this clone: The gene names here belong to mouse. The read ends 1 residue before the CDR3 terminus; that terminus is restored from the germline J gene. This chain links TRBV26 with TRBJ2-4; no clear D gene. The CDR3 contains 13 residues. Per the germline V gene, CDR1 is KGHPV and CDR2 is FQNQEV (reference sequence). Trimming took 2 bases from V and 2 from J, leaving 5 bases between them. The CDR3 protein is CASSLGDQNTLYF. The sequenced part of the CDR3 DNA is TGTGCCAGCAGTCTGGGGGATCAAAACACCTTGTAC.

Notes on this clone: All gene names here are mouse names. The missing CDR3 end, 1 residue past where the read stops, is filled in from the germline J gene. This chain connects TRBV23 to TRBJ2-4. Germline values: CDR1 KGHTA, CDR2 FQNQQP. The CDR3 is made up of 15 amino acids. CDR3: CSSSQSAPSQNTLYF. The sequenced part of the CDR3 DNA is TGCTCCAGCAGTCAATCGGCTCCTAGTCAAAACACCTTGTAC.

On this clone itself: Germline and genes: mouse. Read coverage stops 1 residue before the CDR3 terminus; the germline J gene supplies the remainder. The J gene is TRBJ2-5, the V gene TRBV26, with 10 bases aligning to TRBD1. The CDR3 totals 14 residues. Germline-derived CDR1 and CDR2 are KGHPV and FQNQEV (reference sequence). The V and J ends lost 6 bases and 7 bases, in that order; junction bases with no gene match: 7. CDR3: CASSLRDRGNTQYF. CDR3 DNA, as far as it was read: TGTGCCAGCAGCCTCCGGGACAGGGGAAACACCCAGTAC.

With respect to this clone: Mouse gene names and germline throughout. The read comes to an end 1 residue before the CDR3 does, leaving the germline J gene to fill in the end. The V and J genes are TRBV13-3 and TRBJ2-7; 8 bases fit TRBD2. This CDR3 has 15 residues. J gave up 3 bases and V 0 bases, and 5 bases lay outside the gene matches. Germline V gives CDR1 NNHDY, CDR2 SYVADS. CDR3 region: CASSDGAGGYYEQYF. The CDR3 bases that were read are TGTGCCAGCAGTGATGGTGCTGGGGGGTACTATGAACAGTAC.

A remark on this clone: Gene names are mouse gene names. The read gets to within 1 residue of the CDR3 end, and the germline J gene fills in the rest. The V gene is TRBV13-3, the J gene TRBJ2-2; the D is unclear. V shed 2 bases and J shed 3 bases, with 8 bases lying between them. Germline CDR1 and CDR2: NNHDY and SYVADS. CDR3 length: 14 residues. CDR3 amino acids: CASSEPSYTGQLYF. CDR3 DNA, as far as it was read: TGTGCCAGCAGTGAACCGTCTTACACCGGGCAGCTCTAC.

This clone was detected a few times. Genes here carry mouse names. The CDR3 loop reads CASWDRGLAEQFF. CDR3 DNA, as far as it was read: TGTGCCAGCTGGGACAGGGGGCTTGCTGAGCAGTTC. V gene TRBV12-1 combines with J gene TRBJ2-1, with 12 nucleotides matching TRBD1. The read terminates 1 residue ahead of where the CDR3 ends, so the germline J gene completes it. CDR1 is SGHSN, CDR2 HYEKVE, per germline. The CDR3 is 13 amino acids. The V segment lost 5 bases and the J segment 6 bases; nucleotides outside the gene matches: 1.

This clone counts as medium-sized. Genes here carry mouse names. Coverage ceases 1 residue before the CDR3 finishes, and the germline J gene fills in the end. The V and J genes are TRBV16 and TRBJ1-4, with D unresolved. CDR3 size: 14 residues. The V and J ends lost 1 base and 3 bases respectively, with 6 bases between them. CDR1 and CDR2 (germline): SGHSA, FRNQAP. The sequenced part of the CDR3 DNA is TGTGCAAGCAGCTTAGGGACCCCCAACGAAAGATTATTT. Its translation is CASSLGTPNERLF. From start to end, the CDR3 is CASSLGTPNERLFF.

This clone is a singleton in its sample. The genes are named according to mouse. The read finishes 1 residue shy of the CDR3 end, and the germline J gene is used to complete it. The rearrangement links TRBV12-1 to TRBJ2-3; 10 positions match TRBD2. Germline-derived CDR1 and CDR2 are SGHSN and HYEKVE. Trimming took 1 base from V and 3 from J; bases not matched to a gene: 3. This CDR3 contains 15 residues. The CDR3 reads CASSLTGGRAETLYF. The covered CDR3 bases are TGTGCCAGCTCTCTGACTGGGGGGAGAGCAGAAACGCTGTAT.

With regard to this clone: Gene names and germline refer to mouse. The DNA ends 1 residue before the CDR3 does, and the rest of the CDR3 is filled in from the germline J gene. The gene calls are TRBV26 and TRBJ2-4; unclear D gene. Trimming pared 1 base from V and 0 bases from J, leaving 5 bases between. Per the germline V gene, CDR1 is KGHPV and CDR2 is FQNQEV (reference sequence). The length of the CDR3 is 14 residues. CDR3 sequence: CASSLFQSQNTLYF. The sequenced part of the CDR3 DNA is TGTGCCAGCAGTCTGTTCCAGAGTCAAAACACCTTGTAC.

A note on this clone: Genes here carry mouse names. Read sequence stops 1 residue before the CDR3 end, and the germline J gene provides the missing end. This sequence joins TRBV16 and TRBJ2-5; 8 nucleotides agree with TRBD2. This CDR3 has 12 amino acids. With V trimmed by 5 bases and J by 8 bases, 3 bases remained unmatched. Looked up from germline, CDR1 is SGHSA and CDR2 is FRNQAP. CDR3 loop: CASSATGGTQYF. The covered CDR3 bases are TGTGCAAGCAGCGCCACTGGGGGCACCCAGTAC.

This clone was seen more than once but under ten times. Germline and genes: mouse. The CDR3 end falls 1 residue outside the read, so it is completed with the germline J gene. The chain carries TRBV20 and TRBJ1-3, with D possibly being TRBD1 (6 bases). This CDR3 comprises 14 residues. Germline CDR1 and CDR2: GFQATS and STVNSAI. Trimming removed 4 bases from V and 1 base from J, with 11 bases in between. The CDR3 reads CGAIQGKSGNTLYF. The DNA read from the CDR3 is TGTGGTGCTATCCAGGGGAAGTCTGGAAATACGCTCTAT.

This clone was seen more than once but under ten times. Each gene name is a mouse one. The sequenced CDR3 bases are TGTGCCAGCGGTGGCTCGGGACAGGGGAACGAAAGATTATTT. Protein: CASGGSGQGNERLF. The CDR3 reads in full as CASGGSGQGNERLFF. V gene TRBV13-2 combines with J gene TRBJ1-4, with 10 positions matching TRBD1. With the read ending 1 residue before the CDR3 end, the germline J gene is used to fill in that end. The CDR3 contains 15 residues. CDR1 NNHNN and CDR2 SYGAGS come from the germline V gene (reference sequence). With 3 bases clipped from V and 5 bases from J, the junction kept 4 bases outside the gene matches.

This clone was seen a single time. Gene names are mouse gene names. The sequence runs out 1 residue before the end of the CDR3; the remainder is reconstructed from the germline J gene. The chain has TRBV26 and TRBJ1-1; a weak D match, TRBD1 (5 bases). CDR1 and CDR2 from the germline V gene are KGHPV and FQNQEV (reference sequence). The CDR3 loop spans 14 amino acids. V gave up 2 bases and J gave up 4 bases, with 11 bases separating them. The CDR3 DNA, read in part, is TGTGCCAGCAGTCTGAAGGGGCGGGGCACAGAAGTCTTC. Translation gives CASSLKGRGTEVF. The complete CDR3 reads CASSLKGRGTEVFF.